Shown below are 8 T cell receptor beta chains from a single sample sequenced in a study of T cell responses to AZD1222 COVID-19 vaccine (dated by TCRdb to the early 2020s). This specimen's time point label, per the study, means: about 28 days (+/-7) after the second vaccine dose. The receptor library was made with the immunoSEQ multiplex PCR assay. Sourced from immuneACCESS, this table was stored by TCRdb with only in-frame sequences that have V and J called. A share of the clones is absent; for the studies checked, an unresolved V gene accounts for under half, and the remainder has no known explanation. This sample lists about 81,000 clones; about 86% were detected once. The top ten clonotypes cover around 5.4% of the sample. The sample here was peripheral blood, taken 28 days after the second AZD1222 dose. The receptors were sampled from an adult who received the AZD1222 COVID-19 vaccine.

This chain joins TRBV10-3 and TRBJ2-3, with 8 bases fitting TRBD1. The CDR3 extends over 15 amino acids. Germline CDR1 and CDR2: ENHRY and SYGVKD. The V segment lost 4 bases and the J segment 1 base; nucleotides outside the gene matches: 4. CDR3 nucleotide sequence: TGTGCCATCAGTGCGACAGGGGTTGGCACAGATACGCAGTATTTT. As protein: CAISATGVGTDTQYF.

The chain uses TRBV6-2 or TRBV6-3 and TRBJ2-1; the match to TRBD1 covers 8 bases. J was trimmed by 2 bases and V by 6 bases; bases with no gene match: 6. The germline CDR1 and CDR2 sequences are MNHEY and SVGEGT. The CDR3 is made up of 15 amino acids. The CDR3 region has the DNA TGTGCCAGCAGCTTAGACAGGGGTCCCTACAATGAGCAGTTCTTC. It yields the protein CASSLDRGPYNEQFF.

The CDR3 region is CAWSVQGADTQYF. The CDR3 bases are TGTGCCTGGAGTGTACAGGGGGCAGATACGCAGTATTTT. The rearrangement uses TRBV30 and TRBJ2-3; 8 bases fit TRBD1. The V gene's germline CDR1 is GTSNPN and CDR2 SVGIG (reference sequence). This CDR3 is 13 amino acids long. J was trimmed by 4 bases and V by 0 bases; bases with no gene match: 0.

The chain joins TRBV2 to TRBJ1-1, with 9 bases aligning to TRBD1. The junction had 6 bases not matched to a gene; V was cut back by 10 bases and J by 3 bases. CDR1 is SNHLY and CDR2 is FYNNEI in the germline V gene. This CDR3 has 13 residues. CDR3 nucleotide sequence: TGTGCCACTGAACAGGGGGCGGACACTGAAGCTTTCTTT. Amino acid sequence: CATEQGADTEAFF.

In nucleotides, the CDR3 is TGTGCCAGTATCGGGTCGGGGGGAGCTTTCTTT. Amino acid sequence: CASIGSGGAFF. V usage is TRBV19 and J usage is TRBJ1-1, with D possibly TRBD1 on 5 matching bases. CDR1 and CDR2 (germline): LNHDA, SQIVND (reference sequence). V shed 7 bases and J shed 10 bases, with 13 bases lying between them. The CDR3 covers 11 residues. The full variable domain, its missing parts supplied by reference TRBV19 and TRBJ1-1, is DGGITQSPKYLFRKEGQNVTLSCEQNLNHDAMYWYRQDPGQGLRLIYYSQIVNDFQKGDIAEGYSVSREKKESFPLTVTSAQKNPTAFYLCASIGSGGAFFGQGTRLTVV.

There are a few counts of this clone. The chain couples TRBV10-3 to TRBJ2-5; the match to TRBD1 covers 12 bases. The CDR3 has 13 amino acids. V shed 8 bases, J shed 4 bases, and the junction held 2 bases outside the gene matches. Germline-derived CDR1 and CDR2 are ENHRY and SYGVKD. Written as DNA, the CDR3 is TGTGCCATCGGGACAGGGGGCGGAGAGACCCAGTACTTC. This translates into CAIGTGGGETQYF.

In DNA form, the CDR3 reads TGTGCCAGCAGCAGGGGATGGGAGACAAAATATGGCTACACCTTC. Translated, it gives CASSRGWETKYGYTF. The chain employs TRBV7-2 and TRBJ1-2, with D perhaps matching TRBD1 (5 bases). Per the germline V gene, CDR1 is SGHTA and CDR2 is FQGNSA. The length of the CDR3 is 15 residues. Trimming cost V 5 bases and J 5 bases, with 18 bases left between them. The full variable domain, in which reference TRBV7-2 and TRBJ1-2 provide the parts outside the CDR3, is GAGVSQSPSNKVTEKGKDVELRCDPISGHTALYWYRQSLGQGLEFLIYFQGNSAPDKSGLPSDRFSAERTGGSVSTLTIQRTQQEDSAVYLCASSRGWETKYGYTFGSGTRLTVV.

CDR3 nucleotides: TGTGCCAGCAGTTTTTCGGTTAACACTGAAGCTTTCTTT. Residues: CASSFSVNTEAFF. The chain links TRBV12-3 or TRBV12-4 to TRBJ1-1; D not resolved. V was pared by 3 bases and J by 2 bases, with 7 bases between. The CDR3 has 13 residues.